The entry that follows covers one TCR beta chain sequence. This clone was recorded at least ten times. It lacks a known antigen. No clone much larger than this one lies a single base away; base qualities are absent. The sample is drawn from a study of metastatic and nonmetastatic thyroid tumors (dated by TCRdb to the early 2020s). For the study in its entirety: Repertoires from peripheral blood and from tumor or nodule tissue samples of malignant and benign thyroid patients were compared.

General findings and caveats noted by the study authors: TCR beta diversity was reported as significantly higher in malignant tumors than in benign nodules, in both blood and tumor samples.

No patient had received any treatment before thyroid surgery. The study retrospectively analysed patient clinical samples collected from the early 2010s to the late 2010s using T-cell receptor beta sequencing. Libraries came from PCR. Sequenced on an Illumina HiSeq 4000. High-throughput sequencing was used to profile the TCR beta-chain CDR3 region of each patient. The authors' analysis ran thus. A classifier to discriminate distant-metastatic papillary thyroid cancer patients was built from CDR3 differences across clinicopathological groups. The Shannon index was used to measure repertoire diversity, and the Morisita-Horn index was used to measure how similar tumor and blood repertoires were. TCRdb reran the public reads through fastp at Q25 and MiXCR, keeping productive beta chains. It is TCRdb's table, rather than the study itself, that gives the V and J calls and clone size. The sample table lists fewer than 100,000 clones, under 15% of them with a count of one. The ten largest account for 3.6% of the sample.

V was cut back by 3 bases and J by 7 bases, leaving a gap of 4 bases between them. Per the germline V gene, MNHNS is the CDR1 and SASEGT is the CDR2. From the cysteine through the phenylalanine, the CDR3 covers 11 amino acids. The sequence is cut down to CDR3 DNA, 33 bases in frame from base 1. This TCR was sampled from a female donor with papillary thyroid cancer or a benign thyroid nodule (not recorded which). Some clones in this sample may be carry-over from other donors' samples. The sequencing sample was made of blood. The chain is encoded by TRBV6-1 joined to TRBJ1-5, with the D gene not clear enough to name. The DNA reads TGTGCCAGCAGTGAGGGCCAGCCCCAGCATTTT. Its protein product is CASSEGQPQHF.